This entry describes one T cell receptor beta chain. Its specificity is unknown. The CDR3 has 16 residues. Unmatched junction bases numbered 9, after V lost 3 bases and J lost 2 bases. Germline CDR1 is SQVTM and CDR2 is ANQGSEA. The sample belongs to a study of cytomegalovirus exposure and HLA in healthy donors. General observations from the study: Several top significant clusters appeared, in a later analysis, to be linked to common viral pathogens. In most subjects, TCR beta sequences reportedly gave accurate predictions of HLA-A and HLA-B alleles. There were some V segments, including TRBV6-2 and TRBV6-3, excluded as indistinguishable. In a later analysis, at a false discovery rate of 0.05, approximately 15,000 TCR beta sequences matched HLA alleles.

The PCR contained 60 Vbeta and 13 Jbeta primers. Profiling relied on immunoSEQ multiplex PCR, and the TCRdb table lists in-frame clones only, not all of them. In total, the table holds 95,000 to 110,000 clones. Input material: PBMCs. The sequence derives from a man aged 35 to 55 in good health and CMV-seronegative. V usage is TRBV29-1 and J usage is TRBJ2-3, with TRBD1 matching 9 bases. This chain's CDR3 is CSVEETGTGPTDTQYF. CDR3 coding DNA: TGCAGCGTTGAGGAAACCGGGACAGGGCCCACAGATACGCAGTATTTT.